This T cell receptor (beta chain) was captured in a study of metastatic and nonmetastatic thyroid tumors. Background on the study: Repertoires from malignant and benign thyroid patients were compared across blood and tumor or nodule tissue.

No treatment of any kind had been given to any patient before thyroid surgery. In the study's own analysis: For papillary thyroid cancer, a distant-metastasis classifier was constructed from CDR3 differences observed across clinicopathological groups. TCRdb redid the clone calls on the PCR reads using MiXCR. TCRdb's processing, not the study's, gives the V and J calls here. The table has more than 6,000 clones, about 32% seen once. Only a few counts were recorded for this clone. The receptor was isolated from a male donor with papillary thyroid cancer or a benign thyroid nodule (not recorded which). Some clones in this sample may be carry-over from other donors' samples. The specimen sequenced was adjacent normal tissue.

In DNA form, the CDR3 reads TGCAGCGTTGAAGATCCCCTGGCGGGGGGAGGCTATGGCTACACCTTC. This encodes CSVEDPLAGGGYGYTF. This chain joins TRBV29-1 and TRBJ1-2, with D possibly TRBD1 on 5 matching bases. Trimming cost V 0 bases and J 4 bases, with 18 bases left between them. Germline CDR1 reads SQVTM; CDR2 reads ANQGSEA. CDR3 size: 16 residues.